The 15 T cell receptor beta chains below all came from one sample that was sequenced in a study of blood T cells in healthy people across ages. Next came a second PCR, run for about 6 to 11 cycles, which used a sample-barcoded 5' primer along with a J-beta primer mix. Via MiXCR, TCRdb re-called the 5' RACE reads, giving one row per CDR3 protein. The sample includes roughly 830,000 distinct CDR3 sequences, approximately 67% of them seen just once. Sequencing was done on a sample of blood. These receptor sequences come from a man aged 25-40 years in good health.

In the case of this clonotype: Being one base from a much bigger clone, this may be a read error. The chain is built from TRBV5-6 and TRBJ2-3; D gene ambiguous. The CDR3 is 11 amino acids. Trimming took off 1 base at V and 8 bases at J, with 5 bases between the two ends. The germline CDR1 and CDR2 sequences are SGHDT and YYEEEE. Written as DNA, the CDR3 is TGTGCCAGCAGCTTGCCAGCTACGCAGTATTTT. Protein sequence: CASSLPATQYF.

This clonotype was counted only a few times. The V call is TRBV5-1, the J call TRBJ2-7, with D possibly TRBD2 on 6 matching bases. The V end was cut by 6 bases, the J end by 2 bases, with 15 bases between. This CDR3 is 14 amino acids long. Per germline, CDR1 SGHRS and CDR2 YFSETQ. The CDR3 nucleotides are TGCGCCAGCACCCCTCAGGCGGGAACCTACGAGCAGTACTTC. This sequence encodes CASTPQAGTYEQYF.

This clonotype was observed a single time. The CDR3 nucleotides are TGTGCCAGCACCCAGGACAGGGACTACTATGGCTACACCTTC. It encodes CASTQDRDYYGYTF. The J gene is TRBJ1-2, the V gene TRBV6-5; TRBD1 aligns across 8 bases. The germline gives CDR1 MNHEY, CDR2 SVGAGI. The V segment lost 7 bases and the J segment 3 bases; nucleotides outside the gene matches: 7. This CDR3 is 14 amino acids long.

This clonotype was seen only a few times. The rearrangement joins TRBV4-2 to TRBJ2-7; D call uncertain. V lost 1 base and J 3 bases, leaving 7 bases between the germline ends. This CDR3 has 13 residues. CDR1 and CDR2 from the germline V gene are LGHNA and YNFKEQ. CDR3 coding DNA: TGTGCCAGCAGCCAAGGGCCAGACTACGAGCAGTACTTC. As protein: CASSQGPDYEQYF.

This clonotype was observed a handful of times. The V gene is TRBV6-5, the J gene TRBJ2-1; 9 nucleotides match TRBD2. V was pared by 7 bases and J by 1 base, with 8 bases of the junction left unmatched. The length of the CDR3 is 16 residues. Germline CDR1 is MNHEY and CDR2 is SVGAGI. The CDR3 nucleotides are TGTGCCAGCAATCCGGCGGGGGGGTTTTCCTACAATGAGCAGTTCTTC. The encoded protein is CASNPAGGFSYNEQFF.

The chain combines TRBV29-1 with TRBJ1-1, with TRBD1 identical over 7 bases. Germline assignment: CDR1 SQVTM and CDR2 ANQGSEA. This CDR3 contains 14 residues. Unmatched junction bases numbered 6, after V lost 5 bases and J lost 0 bases. The CDR3, as DNA: TGCAGCGTTCACAGGGGAAGAATGAACACTGAAGCTTTCTTT. It translates to CSVHRGRMNTEAFF.

CDR3 nucleotide sequence: TGCAGCGTTGGAAATCCGACACACAGCTCCTACGAGCAGTACTTC. It is translated as CSVGNPTHSSYEQYF. The V and J genes are TRBV29-1 and TRBJ2-7; no firm D call. The CDR3 extends over 15 amino acids. The germline V gene has CDR1 SQVTM and CDR2 ANQGSEA. V lost 4 bases to trimming and J lost 0 bases, with 16 bases between them.

This chain uses TRBV30 with TRBJ1-5; D remains ambiguous. Germline assignment: CDR1 GTSNPN and CDR2 SVGIG (reference sequence). V lost 2 bases and J lost 4, with 12 bases in between. The CDR3 length is 14 residues. The CDR3 region has the DNA TGTGCCTGGAGTCTGGGTTGGGAGAATCAGCCCCAGCATTTT. Protein: CAWSLGWENQPQHF.

The CDR3 bases are TGTGCCAGCAGCCAGGGGCTACTAACTGAAGCTTTCTTT. This encodes CASSQGLLTEAFF. V and J are TRBV7-9 and TRBJ1-1; TRBD1 is a possible D gene (6 bases). Trimming took off 5 bases at V and 5 bases at J, with 12 bases between the two ends. This CDR3 is built from 13 residues. Germline assignment: CDR1 SEHNR and CDR2 FQNEAQ (reference sequence).

This clonotype was counted between two and nine times. The rearrangement links TRBV4-2 to TRBJ1-2; 8 nucleotides agree with TRBD1. This CDR3 comprises 15 residues. Per the germline V gene, CDR1 is LGHNA and CDR2 is YNFKEQ. With V trimmed by 4 bases and J by 3 bases, 7 bases remained unmatched. CDR3 region: CASSLRQGRDYGYTF. CDR3 nucleotides: TGTGCCAGCAGCCTTCGACAGGGGAGGGACTATGGCTACACCTTC.

V gene TRBV20-1 combines with J gene TRBJ2-5; 10 bases agree with TRBD2. The J call is doubtful: the DNA matches TRBJ2-7 better. The CDR3 is 14 residues long. Germline V gene data show CDR1 as DFQATT and CDR2 as SNEGSKA (reference sequence). CDR3 residues: CSASFRTSGYEQYF. As DNA, the CDR3 is TGCAGTGCTAGTTTCCGGACTAGCGGCTACGAGCAGTACTTC.

The rearrangement uses TRBV29-1 and TRBJ2-5; D gene unclear. The CDR3 spans 13 residues. CDR1 and CDR2 (germline): SQVTM, ANQGSEA. The V gene lost 4 bases and the J gene lost 5 bases, with 14 bases spanning the gap. CDR3 nucleotide sequence: TGCAGCGTTGTTATAATAATTGGGGAGACCCAGTACTTC. It translates to CSVVIIIGETQYF.

The chain combines TRBV15 with TRBJ2-4, with D perhaps matching TRBD1 or TRBD2 (5 bases each). The DNA end favors TRBJ2-7, so the J call may be wrong. CDR1 and CDR2 (germline): LNHNV, YYDKDF (reference sequence). The CDR3 runs 15 residues. CDR3: CATSRGGGGSYEQYF. In DNA, the CDR3 is TGTGCCACCAGCAGAGGCGGTGGGGGATCCTACGAGCAGTACTTC.

The J gene is TRBJ2-4, the V gene TRBV3-1, with D perhaps being TRBD1 or TRBD2 (6 bases each). The CDR3 is made up of 16 amino acids. Germline V gives CDR1 LGHDT, CDR2 YNNKEL (reference sequence). The V and J ends lost 1 base and 2 bases respectively, with 12 bases between them. The CDR3: CASSQAQGGSKNIQYF. The CDR3 bases are TGTGCCAGCAGCCAAGCACAGGGAGGATCCAAAAACATTCAGTACTTC.

V gene TRBV30 combines with J gene TRBJ2-5; D gene ambiguous. The CDR3 has 12 amino acids. V lost 1 base to trimming and J lost 9 bases, with 12 bases between them. The germline V gene has CDR1 GTSNPN and CDR2 SVGIG (reference sequence). This CDR3 reads CAWSAAMSAQYF. The CDR3, as DNA: TGTGCCTGGAGTGCGGCCATGAGCGCCCAGTACTTC.